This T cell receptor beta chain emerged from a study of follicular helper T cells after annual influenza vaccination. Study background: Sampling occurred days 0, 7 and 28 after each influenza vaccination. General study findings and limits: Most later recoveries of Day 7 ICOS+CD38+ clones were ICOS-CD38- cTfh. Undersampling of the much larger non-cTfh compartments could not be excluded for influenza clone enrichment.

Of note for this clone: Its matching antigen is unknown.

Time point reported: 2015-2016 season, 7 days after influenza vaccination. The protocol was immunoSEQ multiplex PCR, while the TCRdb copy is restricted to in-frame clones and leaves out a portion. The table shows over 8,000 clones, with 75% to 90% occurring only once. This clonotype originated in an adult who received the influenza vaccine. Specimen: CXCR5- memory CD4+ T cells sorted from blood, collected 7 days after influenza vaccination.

CDR3 region: CASSLVPSRGANRNTEAFF. CDR3 bases: TGTGCCAGCAGCTTAGTCCCCAGTAGGGGAGCAAACAGGAACACTGAAGCTTTCTTT. V gene TRBV11-3 combines with J gene TRBJ1-1; D possibly corresponds to TRBD1 (5 bases). The CDR3 runs to 19 residues. V was cut by 1 base and J by 1 base, with 22 bases left in between. The V gene's germline CDR1 is SGHNT and CDR2 YENEEA.